These 2 T cell receptor beta chains were all obtained from the same sample, sequenced in a study of blood T cell repertoires in COVID-19. Using immunoSEQ multiplex PCR, the repertoire was profiled, and TCRdb retains in-frame clones only, with some absent. The table lists some 150,000 clones, 70% to 85% of them singletons. The sequenced sample was peripheral blood. The receptors shown here come from a human donor in a cohort sampled during active COVID-19.

The V call is TRBV4-3, the J call TRBJ2-7; 10 nucleotides agree with TRBD1. CDR1 and CDR2 from the germline V gene are LGHNA and YSLEER. With V trimmed by 4 bases and J by 7 bases, 10 bases remained unmatched. This CDR3 comprises 15 residues. CDR3 protein: CASSRSWTGGEEQYF. CDR3 in DNA: TGCGCCAGCAGCCGTTCTTGGACAGGGGGGGAGGAGCAGTACTTC.

The rearrangement joins TRBV30 to TRBJ1-3; perhaps TRBD1 as D (5 bases). The CDR3 totals 12 residues. Trimming left V 4 bases short and J 6 bases short, with 10 bases between. Germline V lookup: CDR1 GTSNPN, CDR2 SVGIG (reference sequence). CDR3 residues: CAWMEGINTIYF. CDR3 DNA: TGTGCCTGGATGGAGGGGATAAACACCATATATTTT. Drawing the rest from reference TRBV30 and TRBJ1-3, the complete variable domain is SQTIHQWPATLVQPVGSPLSLECTVEGTSNPNLYWYRQAAGRGLQLLFYSVGIGQISSEVPQNLSASRPQDRQFILSSKKLLLSDSGFYLCAWMEGINTIYFGEGSWLTVV.